This T cell receptor (beta chain) is from a study of graft-versus-host responses after intestinal transplantation. Repertoires were generated with immunoSEQ multiplex PCR, while TCRdb's copy carries only in-frame clones and drops some. This table has 130,000 to 150,000 clones, about nine tenths appearing once. This CDR3 contains 14 residues. Trimming pared 6 bases from V and 5 bases from J, leaving 16 bases between. Germline assignment: CDR1 MNHEY and CDR2 SVGAGI. With regard to this clone: Its antigen is unknown.

The gene calls are TRBV6-5 and TRBJ1-1; D unclear. This sample comprised unstimulated CD4+ T cells sorted from spleen or lymph node cells, obtained before intestinal transplant. The sequence was collected from a human donor who received an intestinal transplant. CDR3 loop: CASSLDRIGTEAFF. The CDR3 coding sequence is TGTGCCAGCAGCTTGGACCGAATCGGGACTGAAGCTTTCTTT.